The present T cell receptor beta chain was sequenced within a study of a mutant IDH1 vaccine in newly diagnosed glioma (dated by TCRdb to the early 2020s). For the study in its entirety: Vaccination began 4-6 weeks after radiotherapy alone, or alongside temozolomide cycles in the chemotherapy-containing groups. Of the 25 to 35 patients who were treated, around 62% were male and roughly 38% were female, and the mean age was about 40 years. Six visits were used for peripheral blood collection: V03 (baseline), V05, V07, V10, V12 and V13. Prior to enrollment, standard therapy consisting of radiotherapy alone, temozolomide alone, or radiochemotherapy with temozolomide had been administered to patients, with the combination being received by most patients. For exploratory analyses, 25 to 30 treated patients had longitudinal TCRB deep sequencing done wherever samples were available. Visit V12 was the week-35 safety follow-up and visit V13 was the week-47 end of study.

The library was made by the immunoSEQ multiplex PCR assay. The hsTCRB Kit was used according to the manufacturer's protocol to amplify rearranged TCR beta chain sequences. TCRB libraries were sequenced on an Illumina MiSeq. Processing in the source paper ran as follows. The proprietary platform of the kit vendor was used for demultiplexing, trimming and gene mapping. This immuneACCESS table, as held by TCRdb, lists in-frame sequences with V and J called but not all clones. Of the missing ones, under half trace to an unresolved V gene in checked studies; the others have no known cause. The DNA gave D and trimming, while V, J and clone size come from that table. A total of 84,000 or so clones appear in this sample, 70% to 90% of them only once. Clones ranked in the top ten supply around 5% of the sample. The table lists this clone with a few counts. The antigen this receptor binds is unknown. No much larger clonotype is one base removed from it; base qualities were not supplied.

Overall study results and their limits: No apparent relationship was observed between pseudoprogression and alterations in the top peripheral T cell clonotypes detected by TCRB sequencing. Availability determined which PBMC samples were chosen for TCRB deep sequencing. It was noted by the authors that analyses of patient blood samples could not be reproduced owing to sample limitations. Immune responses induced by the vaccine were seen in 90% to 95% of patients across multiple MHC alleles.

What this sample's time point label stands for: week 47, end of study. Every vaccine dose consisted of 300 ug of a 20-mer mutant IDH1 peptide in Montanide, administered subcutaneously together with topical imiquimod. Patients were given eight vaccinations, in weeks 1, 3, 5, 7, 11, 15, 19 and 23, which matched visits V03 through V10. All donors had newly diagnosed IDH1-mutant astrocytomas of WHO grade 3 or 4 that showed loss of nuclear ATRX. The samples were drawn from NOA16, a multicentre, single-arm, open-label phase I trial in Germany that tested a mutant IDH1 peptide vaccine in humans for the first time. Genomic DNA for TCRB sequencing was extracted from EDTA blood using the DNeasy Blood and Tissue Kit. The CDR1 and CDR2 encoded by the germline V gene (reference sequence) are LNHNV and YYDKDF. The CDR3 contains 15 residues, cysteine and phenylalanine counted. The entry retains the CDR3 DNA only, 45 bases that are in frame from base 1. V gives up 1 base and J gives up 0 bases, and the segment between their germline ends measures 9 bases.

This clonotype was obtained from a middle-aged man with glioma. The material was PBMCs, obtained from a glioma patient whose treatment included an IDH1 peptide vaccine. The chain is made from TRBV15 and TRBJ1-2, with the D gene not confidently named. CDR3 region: CATSRGSETNYGYTF. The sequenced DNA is TGTGCCACCAGCAGAGGCTCAGAGACTAACTATGGCTACACCTTC. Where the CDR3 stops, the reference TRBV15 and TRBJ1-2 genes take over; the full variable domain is DAMVIQNPRYQVTQFGKPVTLSCSQTLNHNVMYWYQQKSSQAPKLLFHYYDKDFNNEADTPDNFQSRRPNTSFCFLDIRSPGLGDTAMYLCATSRGSETNYGYTFGSGTRLTVV.